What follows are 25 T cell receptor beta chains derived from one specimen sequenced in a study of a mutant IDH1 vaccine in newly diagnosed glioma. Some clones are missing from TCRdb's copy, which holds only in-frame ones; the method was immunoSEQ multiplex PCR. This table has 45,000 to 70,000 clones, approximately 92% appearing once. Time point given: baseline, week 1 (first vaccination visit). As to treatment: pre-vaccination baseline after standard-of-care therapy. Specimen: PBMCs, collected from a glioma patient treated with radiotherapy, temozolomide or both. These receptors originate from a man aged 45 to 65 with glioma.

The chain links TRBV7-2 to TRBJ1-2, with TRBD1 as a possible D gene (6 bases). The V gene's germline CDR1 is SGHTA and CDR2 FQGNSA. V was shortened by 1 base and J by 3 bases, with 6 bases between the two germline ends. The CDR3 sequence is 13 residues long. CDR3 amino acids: CASSLDRDYGYTF. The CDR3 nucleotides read TGTGCCAGCAGCTTAGACAGGGACTATGGCTACACCTTC.

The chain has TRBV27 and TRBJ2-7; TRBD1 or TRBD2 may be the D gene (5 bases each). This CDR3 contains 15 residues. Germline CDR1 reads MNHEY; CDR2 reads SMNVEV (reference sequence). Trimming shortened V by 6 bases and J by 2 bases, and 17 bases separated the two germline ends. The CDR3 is CASSPSWGFAYEQYF. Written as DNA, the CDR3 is TGTGCCAGCAGCCCAAGTTGGGGGTTCGCCTACGAGCAGTACTTC.

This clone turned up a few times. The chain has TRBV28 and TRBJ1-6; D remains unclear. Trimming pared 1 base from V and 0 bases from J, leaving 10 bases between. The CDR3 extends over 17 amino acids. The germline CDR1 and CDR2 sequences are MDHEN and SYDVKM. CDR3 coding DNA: TGTGCCAGCAGTTTATCGGCGATAACCTCCTATAATTCACCCCTCCACTTT. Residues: CASSLSAITSYNSPLHF.

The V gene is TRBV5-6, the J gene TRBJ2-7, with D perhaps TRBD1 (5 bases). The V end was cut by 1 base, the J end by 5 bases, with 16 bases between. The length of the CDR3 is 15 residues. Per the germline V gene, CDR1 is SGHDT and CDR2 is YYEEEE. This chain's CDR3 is CASSLFGRVHNEQYF. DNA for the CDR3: TGTGCCAGCAGCTTGTTCGGCAGGGTACATAACGAGCAGTACTTC.

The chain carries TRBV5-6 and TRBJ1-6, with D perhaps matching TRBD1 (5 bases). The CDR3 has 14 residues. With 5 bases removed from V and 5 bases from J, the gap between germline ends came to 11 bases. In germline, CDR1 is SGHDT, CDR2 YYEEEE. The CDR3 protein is CASRLYRNNSPLHF. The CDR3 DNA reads TGTGCCAGCAGACTGTACAGGAATAATTCACCCCTCCACTTT.

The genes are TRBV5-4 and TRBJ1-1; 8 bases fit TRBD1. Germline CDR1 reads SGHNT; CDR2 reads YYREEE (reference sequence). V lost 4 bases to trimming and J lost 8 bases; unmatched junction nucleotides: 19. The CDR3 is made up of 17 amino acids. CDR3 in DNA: TGTGCCAGCAGCACGGGGGGACAGGTCCTAATTAATTCCGAAGCTTTCTTT. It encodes CASSTGGQVLINSEAFF.

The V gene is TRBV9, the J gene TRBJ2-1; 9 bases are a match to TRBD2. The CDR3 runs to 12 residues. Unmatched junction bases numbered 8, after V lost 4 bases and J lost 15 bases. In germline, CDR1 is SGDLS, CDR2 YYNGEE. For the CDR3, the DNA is TGTGCCAGCAGCCCCTCCGGGACTAGCCTGTTCTTC. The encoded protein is CASSPSGTSLFF.

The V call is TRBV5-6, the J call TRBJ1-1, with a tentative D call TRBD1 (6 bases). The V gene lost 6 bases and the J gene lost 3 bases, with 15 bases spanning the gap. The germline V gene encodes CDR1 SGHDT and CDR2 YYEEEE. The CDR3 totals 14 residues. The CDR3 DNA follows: TGTGCCAGCAAATGGGCAGGGGCCTACACTGAAGCTTTCTTT. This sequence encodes CASKWAGAYTEAFF.

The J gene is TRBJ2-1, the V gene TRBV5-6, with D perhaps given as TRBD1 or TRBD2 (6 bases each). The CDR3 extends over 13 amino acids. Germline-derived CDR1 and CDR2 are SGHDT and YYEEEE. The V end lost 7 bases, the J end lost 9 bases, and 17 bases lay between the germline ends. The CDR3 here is CASGGRSRSEQFF. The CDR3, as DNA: TGTGCCAGCGGGGGGCGGAGTCGTTCTGAGCAGTTCTTC. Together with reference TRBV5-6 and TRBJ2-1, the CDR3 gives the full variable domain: DAGVTQSPTHLIKTRGQQVTLRCSPKSGHDTVSWYQQALGQGPQFIFQYYEEEERQRGNFPDRFSGHQFPNYSSELNVNALLLGDSALYLCASGGRSRSEQFFGPGTRLTVL.

CDR3 sequence: CASSPGGASGGSSYNEQFF. CDR3 in DNA: TGCGCCAGCAGCCCGGGGGGAGCTAGCGGGGGGAGCTCCTACAATGAGCAGTTCTTC. The gene calls are TRBV4-3 and TRBJ2-1; 11 nucleotides align to TRBD2. CDR1 is LGHNA and CDR2 is YSLEER in the germline V gene. Trimming at V came to 4 bases and at J to 0 bases, leaving 11 bases not matched to a gene. This CDR3 spans 19 amino acids.

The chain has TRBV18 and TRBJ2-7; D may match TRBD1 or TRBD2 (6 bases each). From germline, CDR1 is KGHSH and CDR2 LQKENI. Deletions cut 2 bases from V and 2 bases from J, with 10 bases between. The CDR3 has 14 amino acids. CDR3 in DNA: TGTGCCAGCTCACCAAGGGGGGACCCCTACGAGCAGTACTTC. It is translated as CASSPRGDPYEQYF.

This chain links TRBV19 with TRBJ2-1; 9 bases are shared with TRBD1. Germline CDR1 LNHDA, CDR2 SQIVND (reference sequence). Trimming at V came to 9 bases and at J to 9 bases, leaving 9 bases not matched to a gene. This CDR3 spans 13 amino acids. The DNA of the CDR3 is TGTGCCAGCCAGGGACAGGGCGGAATTGAGCAGTTCTTC. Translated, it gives CASQGQGGIEQFF.

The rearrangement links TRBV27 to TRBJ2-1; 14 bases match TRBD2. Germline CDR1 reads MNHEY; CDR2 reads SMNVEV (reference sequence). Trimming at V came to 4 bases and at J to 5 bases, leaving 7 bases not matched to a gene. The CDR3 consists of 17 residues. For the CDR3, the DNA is TGTGCCAGCAGTTCCCCCGCGACTAGCGGGGGGGACAATGAGCAGTTCTTC. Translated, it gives CASSSPATSGGDNEQFF.

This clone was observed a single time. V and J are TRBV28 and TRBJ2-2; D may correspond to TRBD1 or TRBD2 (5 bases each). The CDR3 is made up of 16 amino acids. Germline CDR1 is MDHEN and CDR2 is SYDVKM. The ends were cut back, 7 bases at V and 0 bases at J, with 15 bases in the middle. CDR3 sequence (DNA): TGTGCCAGCACCTCTAGGGGACGATCGAACACCGGGGAGCTGTTTTTT. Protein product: CASTSRGRSNTGELFF.

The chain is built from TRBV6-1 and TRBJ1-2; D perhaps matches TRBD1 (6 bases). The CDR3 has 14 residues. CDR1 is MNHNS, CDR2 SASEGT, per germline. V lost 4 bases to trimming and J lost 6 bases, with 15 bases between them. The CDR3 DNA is TGTGCCAGCAGTGCCAGGGGCGGGACGGATGGCTACACCTTC. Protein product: CASSARGGTDGYTF.

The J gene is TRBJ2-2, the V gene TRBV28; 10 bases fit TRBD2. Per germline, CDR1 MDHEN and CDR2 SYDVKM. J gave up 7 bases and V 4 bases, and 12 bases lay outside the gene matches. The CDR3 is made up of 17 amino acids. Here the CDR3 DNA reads TGTGCCAGCAGTTCCCCTCAACTAGCGGGAAGGGTCGGGGAGCTGTTTTTT. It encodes CASSSPQLAGRVGELFF.

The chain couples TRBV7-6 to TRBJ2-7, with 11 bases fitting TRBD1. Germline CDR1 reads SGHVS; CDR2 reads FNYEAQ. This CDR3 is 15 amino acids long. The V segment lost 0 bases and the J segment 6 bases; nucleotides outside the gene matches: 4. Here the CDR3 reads CASSLAWTGGSEQYF. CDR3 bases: TGTGCCAGCAGCTTAGCTTGGACAGGGGGCTCCGAGCAGTACTTC.

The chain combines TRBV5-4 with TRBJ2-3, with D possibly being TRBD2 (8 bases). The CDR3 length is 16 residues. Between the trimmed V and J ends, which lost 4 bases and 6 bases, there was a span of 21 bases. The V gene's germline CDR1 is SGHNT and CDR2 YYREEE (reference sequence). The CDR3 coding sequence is TGTGCCAGCAGCCCAGGGGGAGCGGGGGCCGGGGATACGCAGTATTTT. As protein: CASSPGGAGAGDTQYF.

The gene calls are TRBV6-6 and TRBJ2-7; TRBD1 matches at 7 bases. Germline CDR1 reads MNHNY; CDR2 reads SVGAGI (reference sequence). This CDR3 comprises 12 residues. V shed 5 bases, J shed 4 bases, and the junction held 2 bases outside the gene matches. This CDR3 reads CASSPGQYEQYF. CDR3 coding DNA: TGTGCCAGCAGTCCGGGACAGTACGAGCAGTACTTC.

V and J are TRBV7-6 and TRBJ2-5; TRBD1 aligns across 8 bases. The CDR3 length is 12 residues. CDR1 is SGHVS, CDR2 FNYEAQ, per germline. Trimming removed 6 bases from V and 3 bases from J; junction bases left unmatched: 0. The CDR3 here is CASRTGEETQYF. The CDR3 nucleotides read TGTGCCAGCAGGACAGGGGAAGAGACCCAGTACTTC.

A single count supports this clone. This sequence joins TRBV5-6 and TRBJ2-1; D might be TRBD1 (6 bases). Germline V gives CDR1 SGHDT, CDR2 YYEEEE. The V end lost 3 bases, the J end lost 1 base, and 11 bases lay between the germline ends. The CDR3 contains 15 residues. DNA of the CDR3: TGTGCCAGCAGCTACAGGGTGACATCCTACAATGAGCAGTTCTTC. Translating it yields CASSYRVTSYNEQFF.

CDR3 sequence reads: CASSPSRRLRDTDTQYF. In nucleotides, the CDR3 is TGTGCCAGCTCACCATCGCGACGGCTACGTGACACAGATACGCAGTATTTT. The V gene is TRBV18, the J gene TRBJ2-3, with no clear D. This CDR3 spans 17 amino acids. CDR1 is KGHSH and CDR2 is LQKENI in the germline V gene. With 2 bases removed from V and 2 bases from J, the gap between germline ends came to 17 bases.

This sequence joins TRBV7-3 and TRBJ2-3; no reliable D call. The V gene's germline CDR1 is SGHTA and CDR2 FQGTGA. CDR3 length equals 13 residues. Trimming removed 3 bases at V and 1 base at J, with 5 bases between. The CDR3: CASSFLGTDTQYF. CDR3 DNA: TGTGCCAGCAGCTTCTTAGGCACAGATACGCAGTATTTT.

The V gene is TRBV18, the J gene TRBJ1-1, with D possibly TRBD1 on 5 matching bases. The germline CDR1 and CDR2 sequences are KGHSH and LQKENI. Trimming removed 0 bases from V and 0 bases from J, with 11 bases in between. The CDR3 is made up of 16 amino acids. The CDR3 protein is CASSPPGARVNTEAFF. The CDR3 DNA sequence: TGTGCCAGCTCACCACCTGGGGCCCGAGTGAACACTGAAGCTTTCTTT.

The CDR3 region is CALADSPPYEQYF. CDR3 nucleotides: TGTGCCCTCGCCGACAGTCCCCCCTACGAGCAGTACTTC. The chain has TRBV30 and TRBJ2-7, with a weak D call TRBD1 (5 bases). The CDR3 covers 13 residues. V was trimmed by 8 bases and J by 2 bases, leaving 16 bases between them. Germline V CDR1 and CDR2: GTSNPN, SVGIG (reference sequence).